This paragraph reports one T cell receptor (beta chain). Germline values: CDR1 SGHTA, CDR2 FQGNSA. Trimming stripped 4 bases from V and 2 bases from J, with 14 bases between. The length of the CDR3 is 15 residues. This record belongs to a study of control samples from healthy donors and cancer patients. Assay: immunoSEQ multiplex PCR; the TCRdb copy retains only in-frame clones and omits some. The sample holds about 34,000 clones, 70% to 90% seen once. This receptor was identified in a woman aged 35 to 49 with lung cancer. Specimen: PBMCs. The genes are TRBV7-2 and TRBJ2-5; TRBD2 might be the D (5 bases). The CDR3 sequence: CASSSDRGRQETQYF. CDR3 DNA: TGTGCCAGCAGCTCGGACCGCGGGCGACAAGAGACCCAGTACTTC. The variable domain in full, with the rest retrieved from reference TRBV7-2 and TRBJ2-5, is GAGVSQSPSNKVTEKGKDVELRCDPISGHTALYWYRQSLGQGLEFLIYFQGNSAPDKSGLPSDRFSAERTGGSVSTLTIQRTQQEDSAVYLCASSSDRGRQETQYFGPGTRLLVL.